This is a list of T cell receptor beta chains from one sample in a study of blood T cells in healthy people across ages. A single record per CDR3 protein comes from TCRdb applying MiXCR to the 5' RACE reads. The table has roughly 1,100,000 distinct CDR3 sequences, about 23% seen once. These data also formed part of another study, on T cells of mothers and their children.

The sample taken for sequencing was blood. The receptors originated from a girl aged 2-10 years in good health. Each CDR3 is given with its conserved first and last residue. A D gene is named only where the DNA matches it firmly. A row's size may be missing; if present it is once, few, many or a size class.

-	TRBJ2-5	-	TRBV7-2	CASSLEAIRQETQYF	TGTGCCAGCAGCTTAGAAGCTATTCGCCAAGAGACCCAGTACTTC
-	TRBJ1-1	-	TRBV4-1	CASSLNPGGTEAFF	TGCGCCAGCAGCCTGAATCCGGGGGGCACTGAAGCTTTCTTT
-	TRBJ1-1	-	TRBV5-1	CASSLEQTNTEAFF	TGCGCCAGCAGCTTGGAACAGACAAACACTGAAGCTTTCTTT
-	TRBJ1-2	-	TRBV19	CAGRVNDGYTF	TGTGCCGGCAGGGTGAATGATGGCTACACCTTC
-	TRBJ1-2	-	TRBV12-3/TRBV12-4	CASSFGIPLRLGYTF	TGTGCCAGCAGTTTTGGCATCCCCTTAAGACTGGGCTACACCTTC
-	TRBJ1-2	-	TRBV28	CASKSPQTGNQGYTF	TGTGCCAGCAAGTCGCCCCAAACAGGGAATCAGGGCTACACCTTC
once	TRBJ1-1	-	TRBV12-3/TRBV12-4	CASTVGGSTEAFF	TGTGCCAGCACCGTGGGAGGGAGCACTGAAGCTTTCTTT
few	TRBJ2-2	-	TRBV28	CASSLTRLPNTGELFF	TGTGCCAGCAGTTTAACGCGACTGCCAAACACCGGGGAGCTGTTTTTT
few	TRBJ2-1	-	TRBV14	CASSQGPGLSSSYNEQFF	TGTGCCAGCAGCCAAGGCCCGGGACTTTCTAGCTCCTACAATGAGCAGTTCTTC
-	TRBJ1-1	-	TRBV9	CASSLSDNMNTEAFF	TGTGCCAGCAGCCTCTCGGACAATATGAACACTGAAGCTTTCTTT
few	TRBJ1-2	TRBD1	TRBV19	CASNAGQGFGYTF	TGTGCCAGTAATGCCGGACAGGGGTTTGGCTACACCTTC
few	TRBJ2-5	-	TRBV29-1	CSVVGLGGNQPETQYF	TGCAGCGTTGTGGGGTTAGGTGGGAACCAGCCAGAGACCCAGTACTTC
few	TRBJ2-1	TRBD2	TRBV4-1	CASSQEGGRAYNEQFF	TGCGCCAGCAGCCAAGAAGGAGGGAGGGCATACAATGAGCAGTTCTTC
-	TRBJ1-2	-	TRBV29-1	CSVPTVYGYTF	TGCAGCGTCCCGACGGTATATGGCTACACCTTC
once	TRBJ2-3	TRBD2	TRBV7-9	CASSPTFGTSGDSDTQYF	TGTGCCAGCAGCCCCACATTTGGGACTAGCGGGGACTCGGATACGCAGTATTTT
-	TRBJ2-5	TRBD2	TRBV3-1	CASSQGVTSGSPQYF	TGTGCCAGCAGCCAAGGGGTAACTAGCGGGAGCCCCCAGTACTTC
few	TRBJ2-7	TRBD1	TRBV29-1	CSVTGGTGDRVDEQYF	TGCAGCGTTACCGGGGGGACAGGGGACCGGGTCGACGAGCAGTACTTC
-	TRBJ2-2	-	TRBV27	CASTSYGVDTGELFF	TGTGCCAGCACCTCATATGGGGTCGACACCGGGGAGCTGTTTTTT
-	TRBJ2-1	TRBD2	TRBV6-4	CASSDSASGVYNEQFF	TGTGCCAGCAGTGACTCGGCTAGCGGGGTTTACAATGAGCAGTTCTTC
few	TRBJ1-1	-	TRBV7-9	CASSSRQTGNTEAFF	TGTGCCAGCAGCTCCCGGCAGACGGGGAACACTGAAGCTTTCTTT
-	TRBJ2-4	-	TRBV15	CATSREVWESKNIQYF	TGTGCCACCAGCAGAGAGGTTTGGGAATCCAAAAACATTCAGTACTTC
-	TRBJ2-4	-	TRBV7-2	CASSSDPFIGAKNIQYF	TGTGCCAGCAGCTCAGATCCGTTCATCGGAGCCAAAAACATTCAGTACTTC
few	TRBJ2-3	-	TRBV5-1	CASSFGIADTQYF	TGCGCCAGCAGCTTCGGGATTGCAGATACGCAGTATTTT
-	TRBJ2-7	-	TRBV12-3/TRBV12-4	CASTPMGGWDEQYF	TGTGCCAGCACCCCGATGGGGGGCTGGGACGAGCAGTACTTC
-	TRBJ1-4	-	TRBV5-4	CASSYQGGTNEKLFF	TGTGCCAGCAGCTATCAGGGAGGCACTAATGAAAAACTGTTTTTT
few	TRBJ2-1	-	TRBV20-1	CSARRTDGNEQFF	TGCAGTGCTAGAAGGACGGATGGGAATGAGCAGTTCTTC
few	TRBJ2-1	TRBD2	TRBV7-8	CTSSLGTSGQFF	TGTACCAGCAGCTTAGGGACTAGCGGGCAGTTCTTC
-	TRBJ2-3	-	TRBV25-1	CASSVGAINTDTQYF	TGTGCCAGCAGTGTAGGGGCGATAAACACAGATACGCAGTATTTT
-	TRBJ1-1	TRBD1	TRBV12-3/TRBV12-4	CASSTTHRGHTEASF	TGTGCCAGCAGTACCACACACAGGGGGCACACTGAAGCTTCCTTT
-	TRBJ2-7	-	TRBV28	CASTRRAALSSYEQYF	TGTGCCAGCACCAGAAGGGCGGCTTTAAGCTCCTACGAGCAGTACTTC
many	TRBJ2-5	-	TRBV20-1	CSATQETQYF	TGCAGTGCTACGCAGGAGACCCAGTACTTC
-	TRBJ2-5	TRBD2	TRBV28	CASSGGAKTQYF	TGTGCCAGCAGCGGGGGGGCCAAGACCCAGTACTTC
few	TRBJ2-1	TRBD2	TRBV7-8	CASSQRLAGAYEQFF	TGTGCCAGCAGCCAAAGACTAGCGGGAGCCTATGAGCAGTTCTTC
few	TRBJ2-7	-	TRBV29-1	CSVRRASYEQYF	TGCAGCGTCCGTAGGGCTTCCTACGAGCAGTACTTC
few	TRBJ1-1	-	TRBV7-9	CASSLALQGVGTEAFF	TGTGCCAGCAGCTTAGCCCTACAAGGGGTGGGCACTGAAGCTTTCTTT
-	TRBJ2-1	-	TRBV7-2	CASSLDWSYNEQFF	TGTGCCAGCAGCTTAGATTGGTCCTACAATGAGCAGTTCTTC
-	TRBJ1-4	-	TRBV6-1	CASSEELGINEKLFF	TGTGCCAGCAGTGAAGAATTGGGAATTAATGAAAAACTGTTTTTT
-	TRBJ2-5	-	TRBV24-1	CATSDLTEGIETQYF	TGTGCCACCAGTGATTTGACAGAAGGTATCGAGACCCAGTACTTC
-	TRBJ2-1	-	TRBV18	CASTGQTNEQFF	TGTGCCAGCACCGGCCAGACTAATGAGCAGTTCTTC
few	TRBJ2-1	TRBD2	TRBV27	CASRSGWLGRGQFF	TGTGCCAGCAGATCAGGGTGGCTGGGGAGGGGGCAGTTCTTC
-	TRBJ2-1	TRBD2	TRBV6-5	CASGTSGPEQFF	TGTGCCTCAGGGACTAGCGGACCTGAGCAGTTCTTC
few	TRBJ1-1	-	TRBV7-8	CASSLGTSGTEAFF	TGTGCCAGCAGCTTAGGTACGTCGGGCACTGAAGCTTTCTTT
many	TRBJ2-7	TRBD2	TRBV7-2	CASSLGLANEQYF	TGTGCCAGCAGTTTGGGACTAGCAAACGAGCAGTACTTC
few	TRBJ2-7	-	TRBV9	CASSVGGTGGTYEQYF	TGTGCCAGCAGCGTAGGGGGGACGGGCGGTACCTACGAGCAGTACTTC
-	TRBJ2-7	TRBD1	TRBV10-3	CAISESTGTGLYEQYF	TGTGCCATCAGTGAGTCAACCGGGACAGGACTATACGAGCAGTACTTC
-	TRBJ1-5	-	TRBV28	CASSEMGGRRQPQHF	TGTGCCAGCAGCGAGATGGGGGGGCGAAGACAGCCCCAGCATTTT
-	TRBJ1-1	-	TRBV4-2	CASSQENSVNTEAFF	TGTGCCAGCAGCCAAGAAAACTCGGTGAACACTGAAGCTTTCTTT
few	TRBJ2-7	TRBD2	TRBV20-1	CSAISGREAILSYEQYF	TGCAGTGCTATTAGCGGGCGGGAGGCCATACTCTCCTACGAGCAGTACTTC
-	TRBJ2-3	-	TRBV6-2/TRBV6-3	CASQTSPDTQYF	TGTGCCAGCCAGACAAGTCCAGATACGCAGTATTTT
-	TRBJ2-7	TRBD2	TRBV12-3/TRBV12-4	CASSWVTSGANERFF	TGTGCCAGCAGTTGGGTAACTAGCGGAGCCAATGAGCGGTTCTTC
-	TRBJ1-2	-	TRBV5-6	CASSLVGARGYTF	TGTGCCAGCAGCTTGGTGGGGGCTCGAGGCTACACCTTC
-	TRBJ2-1	TRBD2	TRBV29-1	CSVDGLADYNEQFF	TGCAGCGTTGACGGACTAGCGGATTACAATGAGCAGTTCTTC
-	TRBJ2-5	TRBD2	TRBV20-1	CSARDARGSDKYF	TGCAGTGCTAGAGACGCGCGGGGGAGCGATAAGTACTTC
few	TRBJ1-5	-	TRBV28	CASMEPLGQPQHF	TGTGCCAGCATGGAGCCACTTGGTCAGCCCCAGCATTTT
-	TRBJ2-6	-	TRBV28	CASSLQEVSGANVLTF	TGTGCCAGCAGTTTGCAGGAGGTCTCTGGGGCCAACGTCCTGACTTTC
-	TRBJ2-4	-	TRBV7-3	CASSVTQGLRNIRYF	TGTGCCAGCAGCGTAACACAGGGACTCCGTAACATTCGGTACTTC
few	TRBJ2-7	-	TRBV28	CASSPFTGTYEQYF	TGTGCCAGCAGTCCTTTTACAGGCACCTACGAGCAGTACTTC
few	TRBJ1-1	TRBD1	TRBV29-1	CSVDGDRDETEAFF	TGCAGCGTTGACGGGGACAGGGATGAAACTGAAGCTTTCTTT